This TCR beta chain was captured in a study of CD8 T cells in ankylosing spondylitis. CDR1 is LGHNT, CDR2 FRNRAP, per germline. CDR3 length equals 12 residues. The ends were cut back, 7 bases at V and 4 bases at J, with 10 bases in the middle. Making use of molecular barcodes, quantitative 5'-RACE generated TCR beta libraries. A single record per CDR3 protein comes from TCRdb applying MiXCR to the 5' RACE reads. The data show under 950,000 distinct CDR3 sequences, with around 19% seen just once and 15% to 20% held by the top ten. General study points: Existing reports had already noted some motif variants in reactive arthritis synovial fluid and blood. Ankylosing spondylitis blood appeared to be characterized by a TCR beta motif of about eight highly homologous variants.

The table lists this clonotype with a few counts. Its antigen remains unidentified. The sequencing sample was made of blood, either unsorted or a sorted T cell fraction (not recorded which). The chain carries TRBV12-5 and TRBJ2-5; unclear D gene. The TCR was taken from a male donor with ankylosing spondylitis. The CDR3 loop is CASAPGRETQYF. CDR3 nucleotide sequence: TGTGCTAGTGCCCCGGGCCGAGAGACCCAGTACTTC.